This T cell receptor (beta chain) was identified during a study of CD8 T cells in ankylosing spondylitis (dated by TCRdb to about 2017). Regarding the research as a whole: The study set out to find disease-linked TCR variants by profiling T cell receptor beta repertoires in ankylosing spondylitis patients and healthy donors. Peripheral blood was sampled, and synovial fluid was additionally collected from ankylosing spondylitis patients. In total, the full study cohort was made up of 100 to 140 healthy donors and 25 or so ankylosing spondylitis patients. Beyond this particular receptor, the publication reports: Some of the motif variants had been reported before in the synovial fluid and blood of reactive arthritis patients, a finding that suggests common disease-initiation mechanisms. According to the report, matched synovial fluid samples from ankylosing spondylitis patients were significantly enriched for the disease-linked clones. In peripheral blood, the disease-linked clones were found at relatively low frequencies and had a CD8+ phenotype. Blood from ankylosing spondylitis patients appeared to be characterized by a TCR beta motif made up of eight highly homologous amino acid variants.

On this clonotype itself: Its recognized antigen is unknown. No much larger clonotype is one base removed from it; base qualities were not supplied.

Sequencing was carried out with an Illumina HiSeq 2500. TCR beta libraries were prepared by quantitative 5'-RACE with molecular barcodes. The original pipeline was this. Disease-linked TCR variants were identified with a new computational method built on a probabilistic model of VDJ rearrangement. TCRdb passed the public sequencing reads through fastp at Q25 and MiXCR, retaining productive beta sequences. Every entry covers one CDR3 protein and lists the most common genes and DNA from its rows. The V and J calls were not made by the authors but by TCRdb's processing. A total of 350,000 or so distinct CDR3 sequences appear in this sample, 11% of them only once. The ten largest clones add up to roughly 9.2% of the sample. V is reduced by 3 bases and J by 3 bases, leaving a spacing of 16 bases between them. Taken from cysteine to phenylalanine, the CDR3 has 15 residues. Solely the CDR3 DNA is kept, with 45 bases framed from the first base. As encoded in the germline V gene, CDR1 is SGHRS while CDR2 is YFSETQ.

Material: blood, either unsorted or a sorted T cell fraction (not recorded which). This sequence was found in a female donor with ankylosing spondylitis or in good health (not recorded which). In this chain, TRBV5-1 is recombined with TRBJ2-7; TRBD2 is possibly the D segment (5 matching bases). DNA sequence: TGCGCCAGCAGCTCTAGCCTTGGGCTATTCTACGAGCAGTACTTC. This sequence encodes CASSSSLGLFYEQYF.